Listed here are 17 T cell receptor beta chains from one sample, sequenced in a study of blood T cell repertoires in COVID-19. Assay: immunoSEQ multiplex PCR; the TCRdb copy retains only in-frame clones and omits some. Here the sample spans some 150,000 clones, about four fifths being singletons. Material: peripheral blood. The receptors derive from a human donor with acute or convalescent COVID-19. The donor label of this sample is uncertain.

The rearrangement links TRBV30 to TRBJ1-5; D ambiguous. The CDR3 totals 13 residues. V was cut by 1 base and J by 3 bases, with 7 bases left in between. In germline, CDR1 is GTSNPN, CDR2 SVGIG (reference sequence). The chain's CDR3 is CAWSGGYNQPQHF. CDR3 coding DNA: TGTGCCTGGAGTGGAGGATACAATCAGCCCCAGCATTTT.

The rearrangement links TRBV19 to TRBJ1-5, with TRBD1 matching over 8 bases. Germline V gives CDR1 LNHDA, CDR2 SQIVND (reference sequence). The V segment lost 5 bases and the J segment 4 bases; nucleotides outside the gene matches: 10. CDR3 length: 16 amino acids. The CDR3 is CASSLFPDRANQPQHF. The CDR3 DNA reads TGTGCCAGTAGTCTCTTCCCGGACAGGGCTAATCAGCCCCAGCATTTT.

The J gene is TRBJ2-7, the V gene TRBV13; 7 bases agree with TRBD1. The CDR3 consists of 18 residues. J lost 2 bases, V lost 5 bases, and 18 bases had no gene match. CDR1 and CDR2 from the germline V gene are PRHDT and FYEKMQ (reference sequence). CDR3 sequence (DNA): TGTGCCAGCAGCCCTATCGGCTCCCGGGACAGAAGAACCTACGAGCAGTACTTC. It translates to CASSPIGSRDRRTYEQYF. The full variable domain, its missing parts supplied by reference TRBV13 and TRBJ2-7, is AAGVIQSPRHLIKEKRETATLKCYPIPRHDTVYWYQQGPGQDPQFLISFYEKMQSDKGSIPDRFSAQQFSDYHSELNMSSLELGDSALYFCASSPIGSRDRRTYEQYFGPGTRLTVT.

The chain is built from TRBV6-1 and TRBJ2-3; 10 bases match TRBD2. In germline, CDR1 is MNHNS, CDR2 SASEGT. The trim removed 2 bases at V and 6 bases at J, leaving 8 bases unmatched. The CDR3 sequence is 16 residues long. CDR3 residues: CASSERSTSGLDTQYF. CDR3 DNA: TGTGCCAGCAGTGAACGATCGACTAGCGGGTTGGATACGCAGTATTTT.

V is TRBV28 and J is TRBJ2-5, with 13 bases fitting TRBD2. The ends lost 5 bases at V and 5 bases at J; junction bases unmatched: 5. CDR1 and CDR2 from the germline V gene are MDHEN and SYDVKM. The CDR3 is 15 residues long. In DNA, the CDR3 is TGTGCCAGCAGTCCCGGACTAGCGGGAGTGGAGACCCAGTACTTC. It codes for CASSPGLAGVETQYF.

CDR3 residues: CASSEVAGYSGANVLTF. The CDR3 DNA sequence: TGTGCCAGCAGTGAAGTAGCGGGGTACTCTGGGGCCAACGTCCTGACTTTC. V is TRBV6-1 and J is TRBJ2-6; TRBD2 matches at 8 bases. CDR1 and CDR2 from the germline V gene are MNHNS and SASEGT. Trimming at V came to 1 base and at J to 0 bases, leaving 2 bases not matched to a gene. The CDR3 is 17 amino acids.

V is TRBV2 and J is TRBJ1-2; TRBD1 aligns across 7 bases. V lost 6 bases, J lost 4 bases, and 5 bases stayed unmatched. The germline V gene encodes CDR1 SNHLY and CDR2 FYNNEI. The length of the CDR3 is 13 residues. CDR3 protein: CASRTGAAYGYTF. CDR3 nucleotides: TGTGCCAGCAGAACAGGGGCGGCCTATGGCTACACCTTC.

The chain joins TRBV5-1 to TRBJ2-1; TRBD2 matches at 12 bases. The germline CDR1 and CDR2 sequences are SGHRS and YFSETQ. Germline trimming cut 2 bases from V and 5 bases from J; bases unmatched to any gene: 2. The CDR3 runs to 15 residues. The CDR3 loop reads CASSLRLAGDNEQFF. DNA for the CDR3: TGCGCCAGCAGCTTAAGACTAGCGGGGGACAATGAGCAGTTCTTC.

This chain links TRBV6-5 with TRBJ2-7, with 7 bases lining up with TRBD1. From germline, CDR1 is MNHEY and CDR2 SVGAGI. The CDR3 totals 15 residues. V lost 6 bases, J lost 4 bases, and 12 bases stayed unmatched. CDR3 amino acids: CASRAPGQHAYEQYF. The CDR3 bases are TGTGCCAGCAGGGCCCCGGGACAGCATGCTTACGAGCAGTACTTC.

The V and J genes are TRBV28 and TRBJ1-1; D is possibly TRBD1 (5 bases). This CDR3 is built from 13 residues. Germline values: CDR1 MDHEN, CDR2 SYDVKM. Between the trimmed V and J ends, which lost 5 bases and 1 base, there was a span of 8 bases. CDR3: CASSPGQNTEAFF. The CDR3 DNA sequence: TGTGCCAGCAGTCCCGGACAGAACACTGAAGCTTTCTTT. The variable domain in full, completed from reference TRBV28 and TRBJ1-1, reads DVKVTQSSRYLVKRTGEKVFLECVQDMDHENMFWYRQDPGLGLRLIYFSYDVKMKEKGDIPEGYSVSREKKERFSLILESASTNQTSMYLCASSPGQNTEAFFGQGTRLTVV.

For the CDR3, the DNA is TGTGCCAGCAGTGGGGACATCTGGAGCTCCTATAATTCACCCCTCCACTTT. It specifies CASSGDIWSSYNSPLHF. This rearrangement joins TRBV25-1 to TRBJ1-6; TRBD1 is a possible D gene (6 bases). V was shortened by 4 bases and J by 0 bases, with 13 bases between the two germline ends. The length of the CDR3 is 17 residues. Germline V gene data show CDR1 as MGHDK and CDR2 as SYGVNS. Full variable domain (missing parts from reference TRBV25-1 and TRBJ1-6): EADIYQTPRYLVIGTGKKITLECSQTMGHDKMYWYQQDPGMELHLIHYSYGVNSTEKGDLSSESTVSRIRTEHFPLTLESARPSHTSQYLCASSGDIWSSYNSPLHFGNGTRLTVT.

The chain is built from TRBV30 and TRBJ1-2, with D tentatively TRBD1 (6 bases). V was pared by 5 bases and J by 0 bases, with 13 bases between. Per germline, CDR1 GTSNPN and CDR2 SVGIG (reference sequence). The CDR3 has 14 residues. Here the CDR3 reads CAWGGDTTNYGYTF. The DNA for the CDR3 is TGTGCCTGGGGGGGGGACACCACTAACTATGGCTACACCTTC. The full variable domain, in which reference TRBV30 and TRBJ1-2 provide the parts outside the CDR3, is SQTIHQWPATLVQPVGSPLSLECTVEGTSNPNLYWYRQAAGRGLQLLFYSVGIGQISSEVPQNLSASRPQDRQFILSSKKLLLSDSGFYLCAWGGDTTNYGYTFGSGTRLTVV.

The gene calls are TRBV5-1 and TRBJ2-7, with 14 bases that match TRBD2. The CDR3 contains 16 residues. Germline V gene data show CDR1 as SGHRS and CDR2 as YFSETQ. Unmatched junction bases numbered 6, after V lost 4 bases and J lost 3 bases. The CDR3 is CASSRGLAGESYEQYF. CDR3 coding DNA: TGCGCCAGCAGCAGGGGACTAGCGGGAGAGAGCTACGAGCAGTACTTC.

The rearrangement links TRBV5-1 to TRBJ1-4; 10 bases map to TRBD1. After removal of 4 bases from V and 0 bases from J, the junction contained 3 bases not matched to a gene. This CDR3 contains 16 residues. Germline lookup yields CDR1 SGHRS and CDR2 YFSETQ. CDR3 nucleotides: TGCGCCAGCAGCCCCGGGACAGGGGCAACTAATGAAAAACTGTTTTTT. This gives the protein CASSPGTGATNEKLFF.

The chain links TRBV19 to TRBJ1-4; D ambiguous. V lost 10 bases, J lost 7 bases, and 16 bases lay in between. The CDR3 consists of 13 residues. The germline gives CDR1 LNHDA, CDR2 SQIVND (reference sequence). CDR3 sequence: CATSSGSSEKLFF. In DNA form, the CDR3 reads TGTGCCACCAGTTCCGGGTCTAGTGAAAAACTGTTTTTT.

CDR3 DNA sequence: TGTGCCTGGAGTGTACTTGAGACAGGGAGCAATCAGCCCCAGCATTTT. It specifies CAWSVLETGSNQPQHF. V usage is TRBV30 and J usage is TRBJ1-5; 7 bases are a match to TRBD1. The CDR3 length is 16 residues. CDR1 GTSNPN and CDR2 SVGIG come from the germline V gene (reference sequence). Losses at the gene ends were 0 bases for V and 1 base for J; bases not matched to a gene: 6.

The chain is built from TRBV5-4 and TRBJ2-1; 8 positions agree with TRBD1. After removal of 1 base from V and 4 bases from J, the junction contained 10 bases not matched to a gene. In germline, CDR1 is SGHNT, CDR2 YYREEE (reference sequence). The CDR3 loop spans 17 amino acids. CDR3 sequence (DNA): TGTGCCAGCAGCTTGTCTACAGGGGGTGGAATGTACAATGAGCAGTTCTTC. As protein: CASSLSTGGGMYNEQFF.